This TCR beta chain was found in a study of T cells after yellow fever vaccination. Across the whole study: For low cell numbers, libraries were made with SMART-Seq v4 Ultra Low Input. Study-level results: The booster response re-showed most primary clones: around 96% CD4, around 90% CD8. Researchers report a weaker secondary response that nonetheless peaked faster, day 5 versus 15.

From germline, CDR1 is SGHTA and CDR2 FQGNSA. Between the trimmed V and J ends, which lost 6 bases and 4 bases, there was a span of 6 bases. The CDR3 length is 11 residues. From the 5' RACE reads, TCRdb called clonotypes with MiXCR, one entry per CDR3 protein. Of 600,000 to 750,000 distinct CDR3 sequences listed, around an eighth were seen once; the top ten hold approximately 15%. This clonotype was picked up many times. No antigen is known for it. This sequence originates from a man under 40 who received the YFV17D yellow fever vaccine. V is TRBV7-2 and J is TRBJ2-5, with D possibly being TRBD1 (5 bases). The source was PBMCs, collected on the day of the yellow fever booster vaccination. CDR3 bases: TGTGCCAGCAGGCAGGGAGAGACCCAGTACTTC. Residues: CASRQGETQYF.